The entry below describes one TCR beta chain. These data come from a study of glioma-infiltrating T cells after dendritic cell vaccination. Assay used: immunoSEQ multiplex PCR; TCRdb lists only in-frame clones, some missing. The sample yields about 49,000 clones, roughly 87% seen once. The input for sequencing was blood, taken before dendritic cell vaccination. This sequence originates from a human donor with glioblastoma.

The CDR3 reads CASSFYRGMGEQYF. DNA for the CDR3: TGTGCCAGCAGTTTCTACAGGGGAATGGGCGAGCAGTACTTC. The chain combines TRBV27 with TRBJ2-7; 7 bases map to TRBD1. In germline, CDR1 is MNHEY, CDR2 SMNVEV (reference sequence). There are 14 residues in the CDR3. V lost 3 bases and J lost 6; bases outside the gene matches: 8.